This T cell receptor beta chain was recorded in a study of blood T cell repertoires in COVID-19. At the level of the study: Acute-phase and convalescent COVID-19 samples originated in the United States, Italy and Spain.

Methods used by the authors: Reference gene primer amplification yielded estimated nucleated cell counts. Profiled with immunoSEQ multiplex PCR; TCRdb holds only in-frame clones, not every one. V and J calls and clone size follow that table, whereas D and trimming were derived from the DNA. This table has around 230,000 clones, around four fifths appearing once. V lost 3 bases to trimming and J lost 4 bases, with 6 bases between them. The CDR3 is 12 amino acids. Germline values: CDR1 MDHEN, CDR2 SYDVKM. Material for sequencing was peripheral blood. V is TRBV28 and J is TRBJ1-2; D gene unclear. The clonotype comes from a woman aged 50 to 65 with acute or convalescent COVID-19. The CDR3 sequence is CASSFASYGYTF. CDR3 DNA: TGTGCCAGCAGTTTTGCTAGCTATGGCTACACCTTC.